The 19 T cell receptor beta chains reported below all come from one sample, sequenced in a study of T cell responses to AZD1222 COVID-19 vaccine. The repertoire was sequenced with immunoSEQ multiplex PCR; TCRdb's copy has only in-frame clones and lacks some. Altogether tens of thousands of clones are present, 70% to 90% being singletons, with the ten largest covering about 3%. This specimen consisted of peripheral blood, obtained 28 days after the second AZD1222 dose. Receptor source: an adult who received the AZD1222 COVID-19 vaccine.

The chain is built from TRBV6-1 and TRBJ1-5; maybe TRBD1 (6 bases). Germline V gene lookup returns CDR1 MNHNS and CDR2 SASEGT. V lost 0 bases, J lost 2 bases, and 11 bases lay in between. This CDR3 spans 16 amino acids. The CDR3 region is CASSEATGTGNQPQHF. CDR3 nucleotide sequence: TGTGCCAGCAGTGAAGCTACAGGGACGGGCAATCAGCCCCAGCATTTT.

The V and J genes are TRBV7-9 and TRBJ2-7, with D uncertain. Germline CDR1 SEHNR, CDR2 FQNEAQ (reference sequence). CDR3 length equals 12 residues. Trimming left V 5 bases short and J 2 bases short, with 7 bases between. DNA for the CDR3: TGTGCCAGCAGCCTGATTCCCTACGAGCAGTACTTC. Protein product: CASSLIPYEQYF.

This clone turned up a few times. DNA for the CDR3: TGTGCCAGCAGTGAAGGCCAGGTCGGTGGCTACACCTTC. It codes for CASSEGQVGGYTF. The chain has TRBV6-1 and TRBJ1-2; D is unclear. CDR1 is MNHNS and CDR2 is SASEGT in the germline V gene. This CDR3 comprises 13 residues. V dropped 1 base and J dropped 7 bases, with 10 bases sitting between them.

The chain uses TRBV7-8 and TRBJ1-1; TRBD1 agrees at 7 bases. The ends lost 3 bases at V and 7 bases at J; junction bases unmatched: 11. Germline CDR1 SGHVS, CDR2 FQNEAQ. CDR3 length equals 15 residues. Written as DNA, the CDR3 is TGTGCCAGCAGCTTCAGGGACAGCCCCCGGGGTGAAGCTTTCTTT. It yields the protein CASSFRDSPRGEAFF. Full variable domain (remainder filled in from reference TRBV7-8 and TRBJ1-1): GAGVSQSPRYKVAKRGQDVALRCDPISGHVSLFWYQQALGQGPEFLTYFQNEAQLDKSGLPSDRFFAERPEGSVSTLKIQRTQQEDSAVYLCASSFRDSPRGEAFFGQGTRLTVV.

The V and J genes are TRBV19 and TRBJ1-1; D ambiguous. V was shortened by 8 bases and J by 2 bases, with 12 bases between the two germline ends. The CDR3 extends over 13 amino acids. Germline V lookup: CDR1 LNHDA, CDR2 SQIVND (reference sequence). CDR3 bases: TGTGCCAGTGGGAAAAGGACTAACACTGAAGCTTTCTTT. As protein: CASGKRTNTEAFF.

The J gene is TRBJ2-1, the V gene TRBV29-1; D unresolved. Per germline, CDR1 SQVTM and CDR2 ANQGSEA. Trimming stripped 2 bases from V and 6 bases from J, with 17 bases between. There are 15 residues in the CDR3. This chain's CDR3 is CSVEPRAQSFNEQFF. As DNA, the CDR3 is TGCAGCGTTGAACCGCGAGCGCAATCGTTCAATGAGCAGTTCTTC.

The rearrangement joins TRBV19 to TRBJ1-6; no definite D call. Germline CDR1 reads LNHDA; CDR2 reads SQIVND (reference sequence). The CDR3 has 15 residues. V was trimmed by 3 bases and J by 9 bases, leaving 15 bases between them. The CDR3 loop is CASSISAGRGSPLHF. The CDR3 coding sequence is TGTGCCAGTAGTATCTCGGCAGGCCGGGGTTCACCCCTCCACTTT.

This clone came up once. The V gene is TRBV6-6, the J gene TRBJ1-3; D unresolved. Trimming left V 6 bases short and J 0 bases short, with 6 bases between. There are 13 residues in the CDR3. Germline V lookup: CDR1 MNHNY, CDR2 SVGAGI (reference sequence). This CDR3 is CASRPPSGNTIYF. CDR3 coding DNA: TGTGCCAGCAGACCACCCTCTGGAAACACCATATATTTT.

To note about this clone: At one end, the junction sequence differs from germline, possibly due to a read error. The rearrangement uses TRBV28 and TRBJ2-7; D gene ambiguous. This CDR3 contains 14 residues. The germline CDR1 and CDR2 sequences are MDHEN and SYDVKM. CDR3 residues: CVSSLLRLHYEQYF. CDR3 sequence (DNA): TGTGTCAGCAGTTTATTGCGTCTTCACTACGAGCAGTACTTC.

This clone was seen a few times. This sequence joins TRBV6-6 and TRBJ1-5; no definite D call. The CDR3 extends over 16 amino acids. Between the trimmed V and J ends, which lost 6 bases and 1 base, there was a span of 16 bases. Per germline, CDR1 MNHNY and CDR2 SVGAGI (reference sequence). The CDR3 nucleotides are TGTGCCAGCAGCCCCGGTTGGCAAGGGAGCAATCAGCCCCAGCATTTT. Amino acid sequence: CASSPGWQGSNQPQHF.

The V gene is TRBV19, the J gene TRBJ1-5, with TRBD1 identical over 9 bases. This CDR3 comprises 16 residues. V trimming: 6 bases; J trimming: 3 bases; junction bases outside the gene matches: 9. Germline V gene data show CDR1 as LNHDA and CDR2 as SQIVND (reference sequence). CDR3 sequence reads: CASSPRGTGHNQPQHF. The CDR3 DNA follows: TGTGCCAGTAGCCCCAGGGGGACAGGGCACAATCAGCCCCAGCATTTT.

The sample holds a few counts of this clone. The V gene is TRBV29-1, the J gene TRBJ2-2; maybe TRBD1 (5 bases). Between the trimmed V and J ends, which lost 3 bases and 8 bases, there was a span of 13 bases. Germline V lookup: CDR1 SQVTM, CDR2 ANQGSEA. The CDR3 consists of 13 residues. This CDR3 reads CSVDPGNAGELFF. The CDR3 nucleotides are TGCAGCGTTGATCCAGGGAATGCAGGGGAGCTGTTTTTT.

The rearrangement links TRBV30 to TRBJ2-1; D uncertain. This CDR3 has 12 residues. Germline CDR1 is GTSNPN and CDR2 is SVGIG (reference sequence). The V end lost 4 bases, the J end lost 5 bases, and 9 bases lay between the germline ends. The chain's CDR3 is CAWKGPHNEQFF. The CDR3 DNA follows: TGTGCCTGGAAGGGCCCACACAATGAGCAGTTCTTC. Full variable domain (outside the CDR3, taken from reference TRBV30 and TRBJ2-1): SQTIHQWPATLVQPVGSPLSLECTVEGTSNPNLYWYRQAAGRGLQLLFYSVGIGQISSEVPQNLSASRPQDRQFILSSKKLLLSDSGFYLCAWKGPHNEQFFGPGTRLTVL.

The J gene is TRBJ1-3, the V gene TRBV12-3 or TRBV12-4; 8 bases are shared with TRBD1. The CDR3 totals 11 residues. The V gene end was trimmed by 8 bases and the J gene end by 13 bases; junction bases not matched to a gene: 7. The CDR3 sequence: CASQSRDRIYF. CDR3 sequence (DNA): TGTGCCAGCCAGTCCCGGGACAGGATATATTTT.

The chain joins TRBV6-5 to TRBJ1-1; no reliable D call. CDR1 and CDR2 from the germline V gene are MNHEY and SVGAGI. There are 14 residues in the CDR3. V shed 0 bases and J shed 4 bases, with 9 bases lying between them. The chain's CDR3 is CASSYSGIRTEAFF. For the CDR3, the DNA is TGTGCCAGCAGTTACTCTGGCATCCGCACTGAAGCTTTCTTT.

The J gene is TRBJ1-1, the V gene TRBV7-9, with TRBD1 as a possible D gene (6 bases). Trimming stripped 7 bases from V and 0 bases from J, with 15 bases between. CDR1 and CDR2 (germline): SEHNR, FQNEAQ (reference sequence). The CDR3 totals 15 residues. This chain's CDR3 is CASNTPGQMNTEAFF. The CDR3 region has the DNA TGTGCCAGCAACACCCCGGGACAAATGAACACTGAAGCTTTCTTT.

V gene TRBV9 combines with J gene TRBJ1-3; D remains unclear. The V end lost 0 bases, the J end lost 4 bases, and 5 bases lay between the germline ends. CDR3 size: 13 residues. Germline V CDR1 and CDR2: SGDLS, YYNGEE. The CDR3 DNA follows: TGTGCCAGCAGCGTAGGACAAGGAAACACCATATATTTT. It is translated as CASSVGQGNTIYF.

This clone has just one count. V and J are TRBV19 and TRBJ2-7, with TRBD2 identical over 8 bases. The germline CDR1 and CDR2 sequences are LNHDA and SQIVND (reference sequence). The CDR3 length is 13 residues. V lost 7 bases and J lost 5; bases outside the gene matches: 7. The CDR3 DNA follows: TGTGCCAGTAAAGCGGGAGATCGACACGAGCAGTACTTC. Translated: CASKAGDRHEQYF.

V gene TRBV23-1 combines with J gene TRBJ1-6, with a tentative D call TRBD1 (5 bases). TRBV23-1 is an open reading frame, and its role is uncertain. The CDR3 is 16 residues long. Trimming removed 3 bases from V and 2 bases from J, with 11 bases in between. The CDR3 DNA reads TGCGCCAGCAGTCACTTCGGGGCACCCTATAATTCACCCCTCCACTTT. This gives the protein CASSHFGAPYNSPLHF.